This T cell receptor beta chain was obtained from a study of T cell responses to AZD1222 COVID-19 vaccine (dated by TCRdb to 2020 to 2022). In terms of the full investigation: TCR sequencing covered over 230 trial participants: roughly 200 given two doses of AZD1222 and 26 given two doses of MenACWY control vaccine. Enrollment into the trials was organized by age into subgroups of 18-55, 56-69 and 70-plus years, and those subgroups contained roughly 150, 30 and 60 TCR-sequenced participants, respectively. The paper as a whole reports these results and caveats: The 56-69-year group was small, and its depth increase did not reach significance, likely because of low power. After two AZD1222 doses, both the breadth and the depth of spike-specific TCRs were significantly higher than at day 0 and than in MenACWY recipients. Vaccine-associated CD4 TCRs spanned the whole spike protein, with dominant responses in regions 160-218 and 743-854. Participants were mostly white British, with more females than males. The authors suggested clonal diversity may have been underestimated. Because no day 14 peak-response samples were available, the repertoires could be characterized only after the peak T cell response. Epitopes outside the regions mutated in the B.1.351 and B.1.1.7 variants were reportedly recognized by nearly half of the unique spike-specific TCRs. Conclusions about previously exposed vaccinees are limited, since just 6 or 7 AZD1222 recipients were seropositive for SARS-CoV-2 at baseline.

The CDR3 regions of human TCRbeta chains were analyzed by immunosequencing. In the original analysis: TCRs in the repertoires were matched against a reference library of SARS-CoV-2-specific TCRs that had been generated with the MIRA antigen-specificity platform. Breadth was defined as the fraction of unique TCRs that were SARS-CoV-2-associated. Depth was defined as the fraction of total T cells that were SARS-CoV-2-associated. Each spike-specific TCR was assigned to its reactive spike region and to a CD4 or CD8 class using the MIRA data. Log10-transformed breadth and depth values were compared by one-way ANOVA with Sidak's multiple comparisons tests. TCRdb took this table from immuneACCESS and kept in-frame rearrangements with V and J called. Such tables lack part of the clones; where checked against another copy, unresolved V genes explain under half of the gap, and the rest is unexplained. Clonal size and the V and J genes are those of that table, whereas D and trimming came from the DNA. For this sample there are 150,000 to 180,000 clones; about nine tenths appear just once. The top ten constitute roughly 5% of the sample.

With regard to this clone: Its antigen is still unknown. There are no base qualities to consult, and no much larger clone falls within one base.

Read against the paper, the sample's time point label means: baseline before first vaccination. Read against the paper, the sample's treatment or condition label means: meningococcal conjugate vaccine given as trial control. Vaccinee samples came from UK trials COV001 and COV002, including a single-blind randomized controlled phase 2/3 trial of AZD1222 (ChAdOx1 nCoV-19) in healthy adults. For TCRbeta chain sequencing, PBMC samples from trial participants were taken at day 0 and at day 28 after the second dose. CDR1 and CDR2 are drawn from the germline V gene: SGHRS, YFSETQ. The junction shows trimming of 5 bases on V and 4 bases on J, plus 18 bases between the germline ends. From cysteine to phenylalanine, the CDR3 is 15 amino acids long. Just the 45-base CDR3 DNA is kept, in frame starting at base 1.

This clonotype was obtained from an adult in good health. The sequencing used peripheral blood, collected on day 0 of MenACWY control vaccination. Recombination connected TRBV5-1 to TRBJ2-5, with TRBD1 tentatively as D gene (6 bases match). The CDR3 here reads CASSLLPTGSETQYF. DNA sequence: TGCGCCAGCAGTCTCCTGCCCACAGGGTCAGAGACCCAGTACTTC.